The 30 T cell receptor beta chains reported below all come from one sample, sequenced in a study of shared clonotypes between healthy human individuals (dated by TCRdb to 2020 to 2021). Receptor libraries were prepared by the immunoSEQ multiplex PCR assay. Sourced from immuneACCESS, this table was stored by TCRdb with only in-frame sequences that have V and J called. A share of the clones is absent; for the studies checked, an unresolved V gene accounts for under half, and the remainder has no known explanation. The sample table contains 400,000 to 600,000 clones; only one count was recorded for around 95% of them. About 0.06% of the sample rests with the top ten. The source material was naive CD4+ T cells sorted from blood. The cell subset or site label of this sample denotes: CD45RA+ positively selected. These TCRs come from a woman aged 25-40 years in good health.

V and J are TRBV18 and TRBJ2-3, with 7 bases matching TRBD1. CDR1 and CDR2 (germline): KGHSH, LQKENI. With 3 bases clipped from V and 3 bases from J, the junction kept 3 bases outside the gene matches. CDR3 size: 14 residues. For the CDR3, the DNA is TGTGCCAGCTCACCCCAGGACAGGACAGATACGCAGTATTTT. It translates to CASSPQDRTDTQYF.

V is TRBV28 and J is TRBJ2-7; TRBD1 is a possible D gene (5 bases). This CDR3 contains 13 residues. Germline V gives CDR1 MDHEN, CDR2 SYDVKM. Trimming shortened V by 6 bases and J by 3 bases, and 12 bases separated the two germline ends. CDR3: CASSLDIFYEQYF. The CDR3 region has the DNA TGTGCCAGCAGCCTGGACATCTTCTACGAGCAGTACTTC.

The J gene is TRBJ1-4, the V gene TRBV30; tentative D call: TRBD1 (6 bases). V was clipped by 1 base and J by 4 bases, with 10 bases between them. CDR3 length equals 14 residues. Germline lookup yields CDR1 GTSNPN and CDR2 SVGIG (reference sequence). In DNA form, the CDR3 reads TGTGCCTGGAGTGAGGGGACATATAATGAAAAACTGTTTTTT. It is translated as CAWSEGTYNEKLFF.

The chain uses TRBV19 and TRBJ2-6; D not certain. V was cut by 0 bases and J by 0 bases, with 9 bases left in between. The CDR3 covers 17 residues. Germline CDR1 LNHDA, CDR2 SQIVND (reference sequence). Here the CDR3 reads CASSIDGQNSGANVLTF. CDR3 in DNA: TGTGCCAGTAGTATAGACGGGCAGAACTCTGGGGCCAACGTCCTGACTTTC.

The J gene is TRBJ2-7, the V gene TRBV15; 12 bases map to TRBD1. V lost 2 bases to trimming and J lost 4 bases; unmatched junction nucleotides: 12. The CDR3 has 18 residues. Germline CDR1 is LNHNV and CDR2 is YYDKDF (reference sequence). The DNA of the CDR3 is TGTGCCACCAGCAGATTGGCGACCGGGACAGGGGGCTTGTACGAGCAGTACTTC. Its protein is CATSRLATGTGGLYEQYF.

The gene calls are TRBV28 and TRBJ1-5; D perhaps matches TRBD1 (6 bases). V gave up 6 bases and J gave up 4 bases, with 13 bases separating them. CDR1 and CDR2 from the germline V gene are MDHEN and SYDVKM. The CDR3 extends over 14 amino acids. CDR3 bases: TGTGCCAGCAGGACTGACAGGAGGAATCAGCCCCAGCATTTT. Its translation is CASRTDRRNQPQHF.

This clone has just one count. The chain carries TRBV28 and TRBJ2-7; weak D call: TRBD1 (6 bases). Trimming left V 5 bases short and J 3 bases short, with 11 bases between. Germline-derived CDR1 and CDR2 are MDHEN and SYDVKM. The CDR3 length is 13 residues. The CDR3 reads CASSTGTFYEQYF. The CDR3 DNA is TGTGCCAGCAGTACCGGGACATTCTACGAGCAGTACTTC.

CDR3 DNA sequence: TGTGCCAGTAGTCAGGACGGCTCAGAGACCCAGTACTTC. It translates to CASSQDGSETQYF. J is TRBJ2-5 and V is TRBV19; D uncertain. This CDR3 spans 13 amino acids. Germline CDR1 is LNHDA and CDR2 is SQIVND (reference sequence). Trimming took 5 bases from V and 4 from J, leaving 11 bases between them.

The rearrangement links TRBV5-1 to TRBJ2-1; 10 bases agree with TRBD2. The CDR3 sequence is 15 residues long. The germline V gene has CDR1 SGHRS and CDR2 YFSETQ. Trimming removed 4 bases from V and 3 bases from J; junction bases left unmatched: 4. CDR3 bases: TGCGCCAGCAGCAGTAGCGGGGGGAGCTACAATGAGCAGTTCTTC. It encodes CASSSSGGSYNEQFF.

The gene calls are TRBV27 and TRBJ2-7; TRBD2 agrees at 10 bases. There are 13 residues in the CDR3. V dropped 6 bases and J dropped 4; count of bases not matched to a gene: 3. Germline lookup yields CDR1 MNHEY and CDR2 SMNVEV (reference sequence). In nucleotides, the CDR3 is TGTGCCAGCAGGAGCGGGAGGGGGTACGAGCAGTACTTC. It is translated as CASRSGRGYEQYF.

The J gene is TRBJ2-7, the V gene TRBV9; 8 bases are a match to TRBD1. CDR1 and CDR2 (germline): SGDLS, YYNGEE. The CDR3 covers 15 residues. Unmatched junction bases numbered 7, after V lost 0 bases and J lost 5 bases. In DNA, the CDR3 is TGTGCCAGCAGCGTAGGTGGGCCAGGGGGCAACGAGCAGTACTTC. As protein: CASSVGGPGGNEQYF.

The genes are TRBV5-1 and TRBJ2-1; TRBD2 is a possible D gene (5 bases). The germline V gene has CDR1 SGHRS and CDR2 YFSETQ. With 3 bases removed from V and 2 bases from J, the gap between germline ends came to 12 bases. The CDR3 has 15 residues. Here the CDR3 reads CASSSSDLTYNEQFF. DNA for the CDR3: TGCGCCAGCAGCTCCTCGGACTTGACCTACAATGAGCAGTTCTTC.

In this sample, this clone turned up a few times. CDR3 sequence reads: CASSEARGRDGYTF. DNA for the CDR3: TGTGCCAGCAGTGAAGCGCGGGGTAGGGATGGCTACACCTTC. The V gene is TRBV6-1, the J gene TRBJ1-2, with D uncertain. The CDR3 is 14 amino acids. The V gene's germline CDR1 is MNHNS and CDR2 SASEGT. Deletions cut 0 bases from V and 6 bases from J, with 11 bases between.

The genes are TRBV10-2 and TRBJ2-7; D gene ambiguous. There are 12 residues in the CDR3. CDR1 and CDR2 from the germline V gene are WSHSY and SAAADI. Deletions cut 3 bases from V and 2 bases from J, with 5 bases between. CDR3 nucleotides: TGCGCCAGCAGTGACGACCCCTACGAGCAGTACTTC. Amino acids: CASSDDPYEQYF.

The V and J genes are TRBV29-1 and TRBJ1-2; TRBD1 agrees at 7 bases. There are 10 residues in the CDR3. V dropped 4 bases and J dropped 8; count of bases not matched to a gene: 1. From germline, CDR1 is SQVTM and CDR2 ANQGSEA. The CDR3, as DNA: TGCAGCGTTGGACAGGGAGGCTACACCTTC. It specifies CSVGQGGYTF.

The chain joins TRBV27 to TRBJ2-7; D possibly corresponds to TRBD2 (7 bases). Germline assignment: CDR1 MNHEY and CDR2 SMNVEV (reference sequence). The CDR3 extends over 16 amino acids. V lost 5 bases to trimming and J lost 4 bases, with 21 bases between them. The CDR3 region is CASSTFDRTRLYEQYF. The CDR3 bases are TGTGCCAGCAGTACATTCGACAGGACTAGGTTATACGAGCAGTACTTC.

The chain is built from TRBV13 and TRBJ1-6, with no clear D. The CDR3 length is 13 residues. V was trimmed by 6 bases and J by 8 bases, leaving 11 bases between them. The germline V gene encodes CDR1 PRHDT and CDR2 FYEKMQ (reference sequence). Here the CDR3 reads CASRRATDSPLHF. CDR3 DNA sequence: TGTGCCAGCAGACGGGCCACTGATTCACCCCTCCACTTT.

The chain employs TRBV4-1 and TRBJ2-4, with D tentatively TRBD2 (6 bases). V was trimmed by 1 base and J by 1 base, leaving 14 bases between them. CDR1 is MGHRA and CDR2 is YSYEKL in the germline V gene. The CDR3 loop spans 17 amino acids. CDR3 sequence (DNA): TGCGCCAGCAGCCAAGGCCCCCAGGCGGGGGCCAAAAACATTCAGTACTTC. Translation: CASSQGPQAGAKNIQYF.

The V and J genes are TRBV7-7 and TRBJ2-1; D gene uncertain. Germline CDR1 is SSHAT and CDR2 is FNYEAQ (reference sequence). The CDR3 totals 13 residues. The ends were cut back, 5 bases at V and 6 bases at J, with 11 bases in the middle. The CDR3 loop is CASSPGPSNEQFF. The CDR3, as DNA: TGTGCCAGCAGCCCTGGCCCTAGCAATGAGCAGTTCTTC.

Note on this clone: The sample has other DNA sequences that encode this CDR3 too. This chain links TRBV28 with TRBJ1-2; D perhaps matches TRBD1 (6 bases). CDR1 and CDR2 (germline): MDHEN, SYDVKM. Between the trimmed V and J ends, which lost 3 bases and 4 bases, there was a span of 9 bases. The CDR3 totals 13 residues. The CDR3, as DNA: TGTGCCAGCAGTTTGACAGGTGGCTATGGCTACACCTTC. This encodes CASSLTGGYGYTF.

The chain uses TRBV5-4 and TRBJ2-3; a possible D gene is TRBD1 (6 bases). V was trimmed by 5 bases and J by 4 bases, leaving 14 bases between them. The CDR3 consists of 14 residues. The germline V gene has CDR1 SGHNT and CDR2 YYREEE (reference sequence). Here the CDR3 reads CASRMDSGADTQYF. In nucleotides, the CDR3 is TGTGCCAGCAGGATGGACAGCGGAGCAGATACGCAGTATTTT.

The CDR3 region has the DNA TGCGCCAGCAGCCAAGTAAAGGTCCGGACGGGAAACACCATATATTTT. Protein sequence: CASSQVKVRTGNTIYF. J is TRBJ1-3 and V is TRBV4-1; D uncertain. Trimming pared 1 base from V and 4 bases from J, leaving 14 bases between. Germline V gene sequence: CDR1 MGHRA, CDR2 YSYEKL. The CDR3 covers 16 residues.

This clone was detected only once. The rearrangement uses TRBV2 and TRBJ1-5, with D possibly being TRBD1 (5 bases). This CDR3 comprises 15 residues. Per the germline V gene, CDR1 is SNHLY and CDR2 is FYNNEI. V was pared by 5 bases and J by 3 bases, with 14 bases between. CDR3 bases: TGTGCCAGCAGTTCCGGGGCGGGACTCAATCAGCCCCAGCATTTT. Amino acids: CASSSGAGLNQPQHF.

This chain links TRBV7-3 with TRBJ2-5, with a tentative D call TRBD2 (5 bases). Trimming took 3 bases from V and 5 from J, leaving 10 bases between them. Germline CDR1 reads SGHTA; CDR2 reads FQGTGA. This CDR3 is 13 amino acids long. The DNA for the CDR3 is TGTGCCAGCAGCTTGGCGGAGCGGGAGACCCAGTACTTC. Translation gives CASSLAERETQYF. Full variable domain (outside the CDR3, taken from reference TRBV7-3 and TRBJ2-5): GAGVSQTPSNKVTEKGKYVELRCDPISGHTALYWYRQSLGQGPEFLIYFQGTGAADDSGLPNDRFFAVRPEGSVSTLKIQRTERGDSAVYLCASSLAERETQYFGPGTRLLVL.

The chain employs TRBV6-6 and TRBJ1-4, with D possibly matching TRBD1 (5 bases). CDR1 and CDR2 (germline): MNHNY, SVGAGI (reference sequence). The CDR3 loop spans 16 amino acids. With 6 bases removed from V and 7 bases from J, the gap between germline ends came to 21 bases. The CDR3 loop reads CASRDLPGRESEKLFF. CDR3 sequence (DNA): TGTGCCAGCAGGGATTTGCCGGGACGGGAATCTGAAAAACTGTTTTTT.

This chain links TRBV5-1 with TRBJ1-4; weak D call: TRBD1 (6 bases). V was trimmed by 4 bases and J by 8 bases, leaving 15 bases between them. This CDR3 is 14 amino acids long. Germline assignment: CDR1 SGHRS and CDR2 YFSETQ. CDR3 residues: CASSEPGQGEKLFF. CDR3 DNA sequence: TGCGCCAGCAGCGAACCCGGGCAGGGGGAAAAACTGTTTTTT.

The V and J genes are TRBV7-9 and TRBJ2-2, with D possibly called TRBD1 or TRBD2 (5 bases each). Looked up from germline, CDR1 is SEHNR and CDR2 is FQNEAQ (reference sequence). Trimming took off 7 bases at V and 0 bases at J, with 12 bases between the two ends. The CDR3 spans 15 residues. The CDR3 DNA reads TGTGCCAGCAACCCGGGACGCGCGAACACCGGGGAGCTGTTTTTT. It translates to CASNPGRANTGELFF. Full variable domain (missing parts from reference TRBV7-9 and TRBJ2-2): DTGVSQNPRHKITKRGQNVTFRCDPISEHNRLYWYRQTLGQGPEFLTYFQNEAQLEKSRLLSDRFSAERPKGSFSTLEIQRTEQGDSAMYLCASNPGRANTGELFFGEGSRLTVL.

The chain uses TRBV18 and TRBJ1-2; D is perhaps TRBD1 (5 bases). The CDR3 is 14 amino acids. Germline V lookup: CDR1 KGHSH, CDR2 LQKENI. The V gene lost 1 base and the J gene lost 8 bases, with 14 bases spanning the gap. Here the CDR3 reads CASSPLQDGHGYTF. In nucleotides, the CDR3 is TGTGCCAGCTCACCACTACAGGATGGACACGGCTACACCTTC. The full variable domain, rest sourced from reference TRBV18 and TRBJ1-2, is NAGVMQNPRHLVRRRGQEARLRCSPMKGHSHVYWYRQLPEEGLKFMVYLQKENIIDESGMPKERFSAEFPKEGPSILRIQQVVRGDSAAYFCASSPLQDGHGYTFGSGTRLTVV.

The chain combines TRBV25-1 with TRBJ2-6; D is perhaps TRBD1 (6 bases). V lost 1 base, J lost 0 bases, and 10 bases lay in between. The CDR3 consists of 17 residues. Germline CDR1 is MGHDK and CDR2 is SYGVNS. The CDR3 DNA reads TGTGCCAGCAGTGAATTTGGACAGAGCTCTGGGGCCAACGTCCTGACTTTC. This gives the protein CASSEFGQSSGANVLTF.

J is TRBJ1-5 and V is TRBV6-1; D gene unclear. With 2 bases removed from V and 4 bases from J, the gap between germline ends came to 21 bases. The germline V gene has CDR1 MNHNS and CDR2 SASEGT. This CDR3 is built from 18 residues. The CDR3 here is CASSEPGRISFDNQPQHF. The CDR3 region has the DNA TGTGCCAGCAGTGAACCTGGCAGGATCTCGTTCGATAATCAGCCCCAGCATTTT.